The text below deals with one T cell receptor (beta chain). Its antigen is unknown. Germline is not matched at one junction end, which may reflect a read error. The record originates from a study of molecular identifiers for immune sequencing clone quantification. The wider study: Within a replicate experiment, RNA obtained from either about 20,000 or 100,000 naive CD8 cells was divided into five aliquots, and four of those aliquots were then sequenced.

The CDR3 spans 12 residues. Germline assignment: CDR1 PRHDT and CDR2 FYEKMQ (reference sequence). Sorting captured naive CD8 T cells as CD8+CD4-CCR7+CD45RA+. Findings and limits, study-wide: Sharing of a barcode by identical TCR molecules could cause highly expanded clone sizes to be underestimated. Over 99% of effector molecules, yet under 1% of naive-cell molecules, were held by clones above 20 RNA copies.

TCRdb processed the PCR reads anew with MiXCR; each CDR3 protein has one entry. Of 460,000 or so distinct CDR3 sequences listed, roughly 24% were seen once; the top ten hold 0.76%. The source of this sequence is a human donor in good health. Some libraries in this study had Jurkat cell RNA spiked in. The sequenced sample consisted of naive CD8+ T cells from blood, with Jurkat cell RNA spiked in. Noted subset: FACS-sorted CD8+CD4-CCR7+CD45RA+ naive T cells. The rearrangement uses TRBV13 and TRBJ1-1, with TRBD1 matching 10 bases. CDR3 residues: CASSDRGQGSDF. Here the CDR3 DNA reads TGTGCCAGCAGTGACAGGGGGCAGGGTTCTGACTTT.